This T cell receptor (beta chain) is from a study of blood T cell repertoires in COVID-19. Study in general: COVID-19 samples, acute and convalescent, were from the United States, Italy and Spain.

Sequencing used immunoSEQ multiplex PCR; TCRdb keeps in-frame clones, though not all of them. The sample consists of 300,000 to 400,000 clones, around 86% of them appearing once. The germline gives CDR1 KGHDR, CDR2 SFDVKD. The CDR3 covers 14 residues. Losses at the gene ends were 5 bases for V and 10 bases for J; bases not matched to a gene: 11. The receptor comes from a man over 45 with active or convalescent COVID-19. Material for sequencing was peripheral blood. This rearrangement joins TRBV24-1 to TRBJ1-1, with 8 bases aligning to TRBD1. The CDR3 region is CATSGRATGAGAFF. The DNA of the CDR3 is TGTGCCACCAGTGGACGGGCGACAGGGGCAGGAGCTTTCTTT.